This T cell receptor beta chain was observed in a study of cytomegalovirus exposure and HLA in healthy donors. CDR1 is SNHLY and CDR2 is FYNNEI in the germline V gene. Trimming pared 2 bases from V and 7 bases from J, leaving 14 bases between. There are 14 residues in the CDR3. The primer mix had 60 Vbeta and 13 Jbeta primers. The data were produced by immunoSEQ multiplex PCR, yet TCRdb's version contains in-frame clones alone and is incomplete. The sample has some 120,000 clones, about four fifths seen once. This sequence originates from a woman between 18 and 29 years old in good health and CMV-seropositive. The chain couples TRBV2 to TRBJ1-1; no reliable D call. Material: PBMCs. Written as DNA, the CDR3 is TGTGCCAGCAGTGAAAACACAGCTTTTCTTGAAGCTTTCTTT. Its protein product is CASSENTAFLEAFF.